The next 26 T cell receptor beta chains were all read from a single sample in a study of shared clonotypes between healthy human individuals. This table comes from immunoSEQ multiplex PCR, and its TCRdb copy is limited to in-frame clones, with some not included. The profile shows about 1 million clones, approximately 72% of them singletons. Sequenced sample: memory CD4+ T cells sorted from blood. Indicated subset: CD45RA-negative fraction. These receptors were taken from a man between 18 and 29 years old in good health.

The V call is TRBV19, the J call TRBJ2-7, with 8 bases identical to TRBD2. Per the germline V gene, CDR1 is LNHDA and CDR2 is SQIVND (reference sequence). The CDR3 runs to 13 residues. Trimming at V came to 5 bases and at J to 9 bases, leaving 9 bases not matched to a gene. The CDR3 loop is CASSAGSSGVQYF. CDR3 in DNA: TGTGCCAGTAGTGCCGGGAGTAGCGGGGTGCAGTACTTC.

V and J are TRBV5-1 and TRBJ2-7; TRBD1 or TRBD2 may be the D gene (5 bases each). Per germline, CDR1 SGHRS and CDR2 YFSETQ. V was shortened by 7 bases and J by 8 bases, with 25 bases between the two germline ends. This CDR3 is 15 amino acids long. The CDR3 nucleotides are TGCGCCAGCCTAAACCGGAAAGCTGTTAGGGGACAGCAGTACTTC. Its protein is CASLNRKAVRGQQYF.

Worth noting for this clone: In the same sample, other DNA sequences code for this CDR3. The chain carries TRBV15 and TRBJ1-5; unclear D gene. The germline V gene encodes CDR1 LNHNV and CDR2 YYDKDF (reference sequence). V dropped 5 bases and J dropped 2 bases, with 10 bases sitting between them. The length of the CDR3 is 14 residues. CDR3 loop: CATSGGKGNQPQHF. CDR3 DNA sequence: TGTGCCACCAGCGGAGGGAAGGGCAATCAGCCCCAGCATTTT.

The J gene is TRBJ2-1, the V gene TRBV7-2; maybe TRBD2 (6 bases). CDR1 is SGHTA and CDR2 is FQGNSA in the germline V gene. The CDR3 spans 14 residues. Trimming took off 4 bases at V and 6 bases at J, with 13 bases between the two ends. The CDR3 loop is CASSWDSALNEQFF. The DNA for the CDR3 is TGTGCCAGCAGCTGGGACTCCGCACTCAATGAGCAGTTCTTC.

This sequence joins TRBV18 and TRBJ2-7; D not certain. V lost 0 bases and J 6 bases, leaving 9 bases between the germline ends. There are 13 residues in the CDR3. Germline V gives CDR1 KGHSH, CDR2 LQKENI. The CDR3: CASSPPGGFEQYF. The CDR3 coding sequence is TGTGCCAGCTCACCACCGGGTGGGTTCGAGCAGTACTTC.

For this clone: A clone one base away is much larger, so this may be a read error. The same CDR3 also results from other DNA sequences found in this sample. The chain uses TRBV5-1 and TRBJ2-4; D tentatively fits TRBD1 or TRBD2 (5 bases each). The ends were cut back, 4 bases at V and 4 bases at J, with 18 bases in the middle. The CDR3 covers 16 residues. The germline gives CDR1 SGHRS, CDR2 YFSETQ. The CDR3 spells CASSPGMGEAKNIQYF. CDR3 nucleotides: TGCGCCAGCAGCCCGGGTATGGGGGAAGCTAAAAACATTCAGTACTTC. The variable domain in full, completed from reference TRBV5-1 and TRBJ2-4, reads KAGVTQTPRYLIKTRGQQVTLSCSPISGHRSVSWYQQTPGQGLQFLFEYFSETQRNKGNFPGRFSGRQFSNSRSEMNVSTLELGDSALYLCASSPGMGEAKNIQYFGAGTRLSVL.

The chain links TRBV6-5 to TRBJ1-2; 7 bases are shared with TRBD1. The germline CDR1 and CDR2 sequences are MNHEY and SVGAGI. The trim removed 2 bases at V and 2 bases at J, leaving 8 bases unmatched. The CDR3 runs 16 residues. The CDR3 reads CASSYGQDPRNYGYTF. The CDR3 nucleotides are TGTGCCAGCAGTTACGGACAGGATCCGAGAAACTATGGCTACACCTTC.

Remarks on this clone: Other DNA sequences in this specimen translate into the identical CDR3. The V gene is TRBV28, the J gene TRBJ1-6, with D hard to call. V lost 1 base, J lost 10 bases, and 5 bases lay in between. This CDR3 has 12 amino acids. Looked up from germline, CDR1 is MDHEN and CDR2 is SYDVKM. DNA for the CDR3: TGTGCCAGCAGTTTATTGGGATCACCCCTCCACTTT. Translation: CASSLLGSPLHF.

V is TRBV6-5 and J is TRBJ1-4; D is ambiguous. The CDR3 length is 15 residues. CDR1 and CDR2 (germline): MNHEY, SVGAGI. Trimming pared 4 bases from V and 0 bases from J, leaving 9 bases between. The DNA for the CDR3 is TGTGCCAGCAGTTGGACTAGGTCAACTAATGAAAAACTGTTTTTT. It is translated as CASSWTRSTNEKLFF.

The chain links TRBV7-2 to TRBJ2-3; 8 positions agree with TRBD1. V trimming: 7 bases; J trimming: 1 base; junction bases outside the gene matches: 10. This CDR3 comprises 16 residues. The V gene's germline CDR1 is SGHTA and CDR2 FQGNSA. The CDR3 loop is CASTFRQGSGTDTQYF. In nucleotides, the CDR3 is TGTGCCAGCACCTTTCGACAGGGGAGTGGCACAGATACGCAGTATTTT.

In this sample, this clone turned up a few times. This sequence joins TRBV11-2 and TRBJ1-1; TRBD1 might be the D (6 bases). The ends were cut back, 4 bases at V and 1 base at J, with 10 bases in the middle. The CDR3 consists of 14 residues. Germline CDR1 reads SGHAT; CDR2 reads FQNNGV. CDR3 sequence: CASSWGQRNTEAFF. The CDR3 DNA follows: TGTGCCAGCAGCTGGGGACAACGGAACACTGAAGCTTTCTTT.

The V and J genes are TRBV5-4 and TRBJ2-3; D remains ambiguous. Trimming shortened V by 1 base and J by 1 base, and 13 bases separated the two germline ends. This CDR3 is built from 16 residues. CDR1 is SGHNT and CDR2 is YYREEE in the germline V gene (reference sequence). The DNA of the CDR3 is TGTGCCAGCAGCTTGTCCCGAGTGAAAGGCACAGATACGCAGTATTTT. It codes for CASSLSRVKGTDTQYF.

This clone was recorded many times. The same CDR3 arises from other DNA sequences in this sample as well. The gene calls are TRBV5-6 and TRBJ1-2; D might be TRBD1 (6 bases). V was shortened by 0 bases and J by 8 bases, with 8 bases between the two germline ends. The CDR3 length is 12 residues. The germline CDR1 and CDR2 sequences are SGHDT and YYEEEE. CDR3 coding DNA: TGTGCCAGCAGCTTGGTAGGGGGAGGCTACACCTTC. Its protein is CASSLVGGGYTF.

The J gene is TRBJ2-3, the V gene TRBV7-9, with TRBD2 matching 10 bases. Looked up from germline, CDR1 is SEHNR and CDR2 is FQNEAQ (reference sequence). The CDR3 contains 16 residues. After removal of 0 bases from V and 3 bases from J, the junction contained 3 bases not matched to a gene. The CDR3 is CASSLASGGVTDTQYF. In DNA, the CDR3 is TGTGCCAGCAGCTTAGCCAGCGGGGGGGTAACAGATACGCAGTATTTT.

The gene calls are TRBV6-6 and TRBJ2-7, with D perhaps being TRBD1 or TRBD2 (5 bases each). The CDR3 is 14 amino acids. Trimming shortened V by 5 bases and J by 4 bases, and 15 bases separated the two germline ends. Germline V gene lookup returns CDR1 MNHNY and CDR2 SVGAGI (reference sequence). The CDR3 here is CASSKWDGTYEQYF. The DNA of the CDR3 is TGTGCCAGCAGTAAGTGGGACGGCACATACGAGCAGTACTTC.

The chain couples TRBV27 to TRBJ1-2; D might be TRBD1 (6 bases). The CDR3 is made up of 14 amino acids. V was shortened by 10 bases and J by 3 bases, with 18 bases between the two germline ends. Germline lookup yields CDR1 MNHEY and CDR2 SMNVEV (reference sequence). CDR3: CATDSGGGDYGYTF. The CDR3 DNA reads as TGTGCCACCGACTCGGGAGGGGGGGACTATGGCTACACCTTC.

This sequence joins TRBV18 and TRBJ2-1; TRBD1 aligns across 7 bases. The CDR3 has 16 amino acids. With V trimmed by 2 bases and J by 6 bases, 10 bases remained unmatched. From germline, CDR1 is KGHSH and CDR2 LQKENI. The CDR3 spells CASSPIVRGLGNEQFF. The CDR3, as DNA: TGTGCCAGCTCACCAATCGTGAGGGGGCTCGGCAATGAGCAGTTCTTC.

The J gene is TRBJ2-7, the V gene TRBV5-6; no reliable D call. Per germline, CDR1 SGHDT and CDR2 YYEEEE. V gave up 1 base and J gave up 1 base, with 12 bases separating them. CDR3 length: 15 residues. CDR3 nucleotides: TGTGCCAGCAGCTTGTCGCAGCACAATTCCTACGAGCAGTACTTC. Encoded protein: CASSLSQHNSYEQYF.

V usage is TRBV6-1 and J usage is TRBJ1-1, with 8 bases identical to TRBD1. CDR1 and CDR2 from the germline V gene are MNHNS and SASEGT. V lost 7 bases, J lost 7 bases, and 14 bases stayed unmatched. The CDR3 runs to 15 residues. CDR3 sequence: CASNFEGQGAFEAFF. The CDR3 nucleotides are TGTGCCAGCAATTTCGAAGGGCAGGGGGCTTTTGAAGCTTTCTTT.

The chain links TRBV6-5 to TRBJ1-5; no definite D call. Trimming removed 5 bases from V and 2 bases from J, with 13 bases in between. Germline assignment: CDR1 MNHEY and CDR2 SVGAGI. CDR3 size: 15 residues. CDR3 protein: CASSPDLGGNQPQHF. The CDR3 DNA sequence: TGTGCCAGCAGTCCGGACCTCGGCGGCAATCAGCCCCAGCATTTT.

The chain combines TRBV30 with TRBJ1-2; D might be TRBD1 (6 bases). Germline V gene sequence: CDR1 GTSNPN, CDR2 SVGIG (reference sequence). The CDR3 extends over 14 amino acids. V lost 0 bases, J lost 6 bases, and 14 bases lay in between. The CDR3 bases are TGTGCCTGGAGTGTATTATCGGGGGGCCATGGCTACACCTTC. Its translation: CAWSVLSGGHGYTF.

This chain uses TRBV5-1 with TRBJ2-1; perhaps TRBD2 as D (7 bases). The CDR3 extends over 14 amino acids. CDR1 is SGHRS, CDR2 YFSETQ, per germline. Trimming stripped 5 bases from V and 12 bases from J, with 21 bases between. This CDR3 reads CASSPGGGRGGQFF. The CDR3 DNA reads TGCGCCAGCAGTCCTGGGGGGGGCCGAGGTGGGCAGTTCTTC. The whole variable domain, remainder taken from reference TRBV5-1 and TRBJ2-1, is KAGVTQTPRYLIKTRGQQVTLSCSPISGHRSVSWYQQTPGQGLQFLFEYFSETQRNKGNFPGRFSGRQFSNSRSEMNVSTLELGDSALYLCASSPGGGRGGQFFGPGTRLTVL.

The chain joins TRBV4-1 to TRBJ2-1; 8 bases map to TRBD2. This CDR3 is built from 16 residues. CDR1 is MGHRA, CDR2 YSYEKL, per germline. With V trimmed by 4 bases and J by 8 bases, 13 bases remained unmatched. CDR3 nucleotides: TGCGCCAGCAGCCCAGGGGACCGGGGGGGGCCGCATGAGCAGTTCTTC. Encoded protein: CASSPGDRGGPHEQFF.

The chain links TRBV27 to TRBJ1-4; tentatively, D is TRBD1 (6 bases). Germline loops: CDR1 MNHEY, CDR2 SMNVEV (reference sequence). V gave up 2 bases and J gave up 8 bases, with 15 bases separating them. The CDR3 covers 15 residues. Here the CDR3 DNA reads TGTGCCAGCAGTTTACGAGGACAGAGGAGCGAAAAACTGTTTTTT. This sequence encodes CASSLRGQRSEKLFF. Using reference TRBV27 and TRBJ1-4 for the parts outside the CDR3, the full variable domain is EAQVTQNPRYLITVTGKKLTVTCSQNMNHEYMSWYRQDPGLGLRQIYYSMNVEVTDKGDVPEGYKVSRKEKRNFPLILESPSPNQTSLYFCASSLRGQRSEKLFFGSGTQLSVL.

This rearrangement joins TRBV6-5 to TRBJ2-7; the D is unclear. The germline CDR1 and CDR2 sequences are MNHEY and SVGAGI. Trimming removed 0 bases from V and 2 bases from J, with 14 bases in between. The CDR3 has 16 amino acids. CDR3 in DNA: TGTGCCAGCAGTTACTCGCCGCTTTCGAGTACCTACGAGCAGTACTTC. This codes for CASSYSPLSSTYEQYF.

This clone was seen ten or more times. This chain links TRBV18 with TRBJ2-2; 10 nucleotides agree with TRBD2. V gave up 2 bases and J gave up 7 bases; unmatched junction bases: 4. The CDR3 length is 15 residues. Germline V gene data show CDR1 as KGHSH and CDR2 as LQKENI. CDR3 nucleotides: TGTGCCAGCTCACCATCTAGCGGGAGCGGCGGGGAGCTGTTTTTT. Translation gives CASSPSSGSGGELFF. The full variable domain, rest sourced from reference TRBV18 and TRBJ2-2, is NAGVMQNPRHLVRRRGQEARLRCSPMKGHSHVYWYRQLPEEGLKFMVYLQKENIIDESGMPKERFSAEFPKEGPSILRIQQVVRGDSAAYFCASSPSSGSGGELFFGEGSRLTVL.